The 7 T cell receptor beta chains listed next were all sequenced from one sample in a study of shared clonotypes between healthy human individuals. Assay: immunoSEQ multiplex PCR; the TCRdb copy retains only in-frame clones and omits some. The sample lists about 2 million clones; about 95% were seen once. Positively selected for CCR7, the CD45RO-negative cells used as naive CD8 cells excluded terminally differentiated effector memory CD45RA+ cells. The sequencing sample was made of naive CD8+ T cells sorted from blood. These receptors were obtained from a man between 18 and 35 years old in good health.

The chain combines TRBV27 with TRBJ2-7; tentatively, D is TRBD2 (7 bases). From germline, CDR1 is MNHEY and CDR2 SMNVEV (reference sequence). This CDR3 spans 13 amino acids. The V and J ends lost 3 bases and 7 bases respectively, with 13 bases between them. The CDR3 sequence is CASSLRGGGEQYF. The CDR3 DNA is TGTGCCAGCAGTTTGCGAGGGGGAGGGGAGCAGTACTTC.

This sequence joins TRBV7-9 and TRBJ2-3, with TRBD2 as a possible D gene (5 bases). The V gene lost 2 bases and the J gene lost 0 bases, with 9 bases spanning the gap. There are 15 residues in the CDR3. The V gene's germline CDR1 is SEHNR and CDR2 FQNEAQ (reference sequence). The CDR3 DNA reads TGTGCCAGCAGCTTATCCCAGCGGAGCACAGATACGCAGTATTTT. It encodes CASSLSQRSTDTQYF.

The V call is TRBV28, the J call TRBJ1-4, with 9 bases identical to TRBD1. The CDR3 runs to 15 residues. The ends lost 6 bases at V and 7 bases at J; junction bases unmatched: 9. Germline CDR1 MDHEN, CDR2 SYDVKM. The CDR3 reads CASRFPGQGTEKLFF. The CDR3 DNA sequence: TGTGCCAGCAGATTCCCGGGACAGGGTACTGAAAAACTGTTTTTT.

This sequence joins TRBV7-9 and TRBJ2-7; the D call may be TRBD1 or TRBD2 (5 bases each). Germline CDR1 and CDR2: SEHNR and FQNEAQ (reference sequence). This CDR3 has 13 residues. Trimming removed 11 bases at V and 1 base at J, with 15 bases between. The CDR3 coding sequence is TGTGCCTCAGAGGGGACCCTTTCCTACGAGCAGTACTTC. Its translation: CASEGTLSYEQYF.

The chain links TRBV9 to TRBJ2-4; TRBD2 is a possible D gene (6 bases). Germline V lookup: CDR1 SGDLS, CDR2 YYNGEE. V was shortened by 0 bases and J by 9 bases, with 7 bases between the two germline ends. The length of the CDR3 is 12 residues. The CDR3 region has the DNA TGTGCCAGCAGCGTAGGGGGAGGCATTCAGTACTTC. Encoded protein: CASSVGGGIQYF.

The rearrangement uses TRBV25-1 and TRBJ2-1, with D unresolved. The CDR3 runs 14 residues. Germline V lookup: CDR1 MGHDK, CDR2 SYGVNS. The V end lost 0 bases, the J end lost 6 bases, and 9 bases lay between the germline ends. CDR3 loop: CASSEYVTANEQFF. The CDR3 region has the DNA TGTGCCAGCAGTGAATACGTTACGGCCAATGAGCAGTTCTTC.

This clone was picked up a small number of times. Other DNA sequences within the sample encode an identical CDR3. The CDR3 DNA follows: TGTGCCAGCAGTTTCCGGGGAACCTACGAGCAGTACTTC. It codes for CASSFRGTYEQYF. The rearrangement joins TRBV27 to TRBJ2-7, with D possibly being TRBD2 (5 bases). The CDR3 is 13 amino acids. Deletions cut 3 bases from V and 2 bases from J, with 8 bases between. Germline values: CDR1 MNHEY, CDR2 SMNVEV (reference sequence).